The 27 T cell receptor beta chains below all came from one sample that was sequenced in a study of beta chain features in type 1 diabetes. All of the isolated RNA was reverse transcribed, so expressed TCRB transcripts were sequenced. Generated by immunoSEQ multiplex PCR, the TCRdb table keeps only in-frame clones and is missing some. The profile shows 140,000 to 150,000 clones, 40% to 55% of them singletons. Material: Tregs from blood. The receptors here all came from a man between 18 and 29 years old in good health.

This clone was observed a few times. The chain couples TRBV7-2 to TRBJ1-3, with 7 bases aligning to TRBD1. V shed 5 bases, J shed 1 base, and the junction held 8 bases outside the gene matches. The CDR3 contains 16 residues. CDR1 and CDR2 (germline): SGHTA, FQGNSA. The CDR3 nucleotides read TGTGCCAGCAGCGCCCAGACAGGGAGGTCTGGAAACACCATATATTTT. Translating it yields CASSAQTGRSGNTIYF.

V is TRBV5-1 and J is TRBJ1-6, with 9 positions matching TRBD1. The V and J ends lost 4 bases and 9 bases, in that order; junction bases with no gene match: 5. There are 14 residues in the CDR3. The V gene's germline CDR1 is SGHRS and CDR2 YFSETQ. In nucleotides, the CDR3 is TGCGCCAGCAGCGTCGGACAGGGGAGTTCACCCCTCCACTTT. It specifies CASSVGQGSSPLHF.

This clone was counted between two and nine times. This chain joins TRBV4-3 and TRBJ2-6, with D unclear. The germline gives CDR1 LGHNA, CDR2 YSLEER. V lost 3 bases, J lost 0 bases, and 21 bases lay in between. This CDR3 is built from 20 residues. DNA for the CDR3: TGCGCCAGCAGCCATGCGTGGGCTTTTTTGGGTACCTCTGGGGCCAACGTCCTGACTTTC. Protein: CASSHAWAFLGTSGANVLTF.

The chain combines TRBV28 with TRBJ2-7; 9 bases agree with TRBD1. The CDR3 extends over 15 amino acids. In germline, CDR1 is MDHEN, CDR2 SYDVKM. With V trimmed by 10 bases and J by 3 bases, 13 bases remained unmatched. This CDR3 reads CATAGQGAGNYEQYF. The CDR3 DNA follows: TGTGCCACTGCGGGACAGGGAGCTGGGAACTACGAGCAGTACTTC.

This clone was counted a few times. This sequence joins TRBV5-6 and TRBJ1-2; no clear D. The CDR3 runs 13 residues. Trimming removed 0 bases from V and 11 bases from J, with 14 bases in between. From germline, CDR1 is SGHDT and CDR2 YYEEEE. The CDR3 region is CASSLGWQAKYTF. In DNA, the CDR3 is TGTGCCAGCAGCTTGGGATGGCAGGCTAAATACACCTTC.

In this sample, this clone turned up a few times. The chain links TRBV7-2 to TRBJ2-2; 7 bases line up with TRBD2. The V gene's germline CDR1 is SGHTA and CDR2 FQGNSA. The CDR3 is 17 amino acids. Germline trimming cut 5 bases from V and 3 bases from J; bases unmatched to any gene: 12. The CDR3 reads CASSQSRTSAHTGELFF. CDR3 nucleotide sequence: TGTGCCAGCAGCCAATCCCGGACTAGTGCGCACACCGGGGAGCTGTTTTTT.

In this sample, this clone turned up a few times. This chain joins TRBV2 and TRBJ2-7, with 11 bases matching TRBD2. With 11 bases clipped from V and 0 bases from J, the junction kept 6 bases outside the gene matches. Germline V gene sequence: CDR1 SNHLY, CDR2 FYNNEI. The CDR3 length is 14 residues. The DNA of the CDR3 is TGTGCCGGATCCGGGACTAGCGGCTCCTACGAGCAGTACTTC. Residues: CAGSGTSGSYEQYF.

This sequence joins TRBV10-3 and TRBJ2-7, with no clear D. Per the germline V gene, CDR1 is ENHRY and CDR2 is SYGVKD. This CDR3 is 14 amino acids long. The germline V and J ends were trimmed by 1 base and 6 bases, with 13 bases remaining between them. CDR3 amino acids: CAISEWSLTREQYF. As DNA, the CDR3 is TGTGCCATCAGTGAGTGGAGCCTTACTCGCGAGCAGTACTTC.

The rearrangement links TRBV5-8 to TRBJ1-2, with 8 bases that match TRBD1. J gave up 4 bases and V 4 bases, and 9 bases lay outside the gene matches. Germline loops: CDR1 SGHTS, CDR2 YDEGEE. The CDR3 has 15 amino acids. The CDR3 region is CASSTPGQGLYGYTF. The DNA for the CDR3 is TGTGCCAGCAGCACACCCGGACAGGGCCTCTATGGCTACACCTTC.

Only one count was recorded for this clone. The V call is TRBV30, the J call TRBJ1-2; 7 positions agree with TRBD1. Germline lookup yields CDR1 GTSNPN and CDR2 SVGIG (reference sequence). Trimming removed 3 bases from V and 4 bases from J; junction bases left unmatched: 5. CDR3 length equals 13 residues. CDR3 in amino acids: CAWSYRGGYGYTF. As DNA, the CDR3 is TGTGCCTGGAGCTACAGGGGAGGCTATGGCTACACCTTC.

This chain connects TRBV19 to TRBJ2-4; a weak D match, TRBD2 (7 bases). The V end lost 3 bases, the J end lost 1 base, and 13 bases lay between the germline ends. The germline V gene has CDR1 LNHDA and CDR2 SQIVND (reference sequence). CDR3 length: 16 amino acids. Here the CDR3 DNA reads TGTGCCAGTAGTATGAAGGGGGGGCCCGCCAAAAACATTCAGTACTTC. It yields the protein CASSMKGGPAKNIQYF.

The chain recombines TRBV6-5 with TRBJ2-4; 8 bases align to TRBD1. After removal of 6 bases from V and 1 base from J, the junction contained 5 bases not matched to a gene. The CDR3 covers 15 residues. CDR1 is MNHEY, CDR2 SVGAGI, per germline. The CDR3 sequence is CASRTGESAKNIQYF. The CDR3 DNA follows: TGTGCCAGCAGGACAGGGGAATCTGCCAAAAACATTCAGTACTTC.

The chain has TRBV5-1 and TRBJ1-2, with D tentatively TRBD1 (6 bases). The CDR3 covers 14 residues. With 0 bases removed from V and 4 bases from J, the gap between germline ends came to 10 bases. The germline CDR1 and CDR2 sequences are SGHRS and YFSETQ. CDR3 amino acids: CASSLEGESYGYTF. The CDR3 nucleotides are TGCGCCAGCAGCTTGGAGGGGGAGAGCTATGGCTACACCTTC.

The sample holds a few counts of this clone. The V gene is TRBV5-1, the J gene TRBJ2-2, with 7 bases aligning to TRBD1. Germline assignment: CDR1 SGHRS and CDR2 YFSETQ. This CDR3 is 15 amino acids long. The junction had 5 bases not matched to a gene; V was cut back by 0 bases and J by 6 bases. The CDR3 DNA reads TGCGCCAGCAGCTTGGCACAGGGGTCTCCCGGGGAGCTGTTTTTT. It is translated as CASSLAQGSPGELFF.

This clone was seen only a few times. This rearrangement joins TRBV30 to TRBJ1-5; 12 bases match TRBD1. In germline, CDR1 is GTSNPN, CDR2 SVGIG (reference sequence). The CDR3 is 15 residues long. V shed 0 bases and J 9 bases; nucleotides not matched to a gene: 6. The CDR3 DNA is TGTGCCTGGAGTGTCACCGGGACAGGGGGCCGGCCCCAGCATTTT. As protein: CAWSVTGTGGRPQHF. The complete variable domain, with remaining parts taken from reference TRBV30 and TRBJ1-5, reads SQTIHQWPATLVQPVGSPLSLECTVEGTSNPNLYWYRQAAGRGLQLLFYSVGIGQISSEVPQNLSASRPQDRQFILSSKKLLLSDSGFYLCAWSVTGTGGRPQHFGDGTRLSIL.

V and J are TRBV19 and TRBJ1-2; possible D gene TRBD1, 6 bases. The CDR3 has 17 amino acids. V was cut by 1 base and J by 4 bases, with 19 bases left in between. The V gene's germline CDR1 is LNHDA and CDR2 SQIVND (reference sequence). The CDR3 sequence is CASSIGYGDNFAYGYTF. CDR3 bases: TGTGCCAGTAGTATAGGTTACGGGGACAACTTCGCCTATGGCTACACCTTC.

The chain couples TRBV5-1 to TRBJ2-2, with D unresolved. Trimming pared 0 bases from V and 4 bases from J, leaving 10 bases between. Germline CDR1 SGHRS, CDR2 YFSETQ. The CDR3 is 15 amino acids. The CDR3 protein is CASSLDGRATGELFF. CDR3 DNA: TGCGCCAGCAGCTTGGACGGTCGAGCCACCGGGGAGCTGTTTTTT.

V is TRBV6-5 and J is TRBJ1-1; possible D gene TRBD1, 6 bases. Between the trimmed V and J ends, which lost 4 bases and 6 bases, there was a span of 12 bases. The germline V gene encodes CDR1 MNHEY and CDR2 SVGAGI. The CDR3 length is 13 residues. CDR3 DNA: TGTGCCAGCAGTTCCCAGGGGTACCCTGAAGCTTTCTTT. This encodes CASSSQGYPEAFF.

The rearrangement uses TRBV7-8 and TRBJ1-1; D not resolved. Germline CDR1 and CDR2: SGHVS and FQNEAQ. Trimming shortened V by 1 base and J by 5 bases, and 14 bases separated the two germline ends. The CDR3 contains 15 residues. DNA of the CDR3: TGTGCCAGCAGCTTAGGAGGCGGCCTCGGAACTGAAGCTTTCTTT. It specifies CASSLGGGLGTEAFF.

The rearrangement links TRBV18 to TRBJ2-5; 8 nucleotides agree with TRBD1. Matching the DNA end better, TRBJ2-7 makes the J call doubtful. Germline CDR1 is KGHSH and CDR2 is LQKENI. CDR3 length: 16 amino acids. CDR3 sequence (DNA): TGTGCCAGCTCACCAGGGACAGGCCTGATAACCTACGAGCAGTACTTC. Its translation is CASSPGTGLITYEQYF.

This clone appeared a few times. CDR3: CASSLTGAYTGELFF. The CDR3 region has the DNA TGTGCCAGCAGCTTGACAGGGGCGTACACCGGGGAGCTGTTTTTT. V gene TRBV7-3 combines with J gene TRBJ2-2, with 8 bases matching TRBD1. V lost 3 bases to trimming and J lost 3 bases; unmatched junction nucleotides: 3. This CDR3 is built from 15 residues. Looked up from germline, CDR1 is SGHTA and CDR2 is FQGTGA.

The chain joins TRBV15 to TRBJ2-3; 10 positions match TRBD2. This CDR3 contains 14 residues. Per germline, CDR1 LNHNV and CDR2 YYDKDF (reference sequence). Trimming at V came to 0 bases and at J to 15 bases, leaving 9 bases not matched to a gene. In DNA form, the CDR3 reads TGTGCCACCAGCAGAGATTTTGCTAGCGGGGGCCTATATTTT. This gives the protein CATSRDFASGGLYF.

This clone was counted a few times. The rearrangement uses TRBV29-1 and TRBJ2-1, with 10 positions matching TRBD1. The CDR3 has 12 amino acids. CDR1 SQVTM and CDR2 ANQGSEA come from the germline V gene. The CDR3 reads CSRQGARNEQFF. The DNA of the CDR3 is TGCAGTCGACAGGGGGCGAGGAATGAGCAGTTCTTC.

The sample holds a few counts of this clone. V gene TRBV27 combines with J gene TRBJ1-1, with a tentative D call TRBD1 (5 bases). Germline CDR1 and CDR2: MNHEY and SMNVEV (reference sequence). V was clipped by 0 bases and J by 2 bases, with 13 bases between them. The CDR3 loop spans 16 amino acids. The CDR3 coding sequence is TGTGCCAGCAGTTTATCTTTTCACGGGGGTAACACTGAAGCTTTCTTT. Residues: CASSLSFHGGNTEAFF.

This clone was seen a few times. The chain employs TRBV6-6 and TRBJ2-2; D is perhaps TRBD1 (6 bases). Germline V gives CDR1 MNHNY, CDR2 SVGAGI (reference sequence). The CDR3 contains 16 residues. The V end was cut by 6 bases, the J end by 5 bases, with 19 bases between. The CDR3 sequence is CASSQSRGFRTGELFF. The CDR3 DNA sequence: TGTGCCAGCAGCCAATCCAGGGGATTTAGGACCGGGGAGCTGTTTTTT.

The chain joins TRBV4-1 to TRBJ2-7; weak D call: TRBD1 (6 bases). Germline CDR1 and CDR2: MGHRA and YSYEKL. The CDR3 consists of 16 residues. The V end lost 1 base, the J end lost 2 bases, and 15 bases lay between the germline ends. DNA for the CDR3: TGCGCCAGCAGCCAAGCAACAAACAGGGATCCCTACGAGCAGTACTTC. Translation gives CASSQATNRDPYEQYF.

This clone appeared a few times. V usage is TRBV4-3 and J usage is TRBJ2-1; D remains unclear. The CDR3 sequence is 12 residues long. Germline V lookup: CDR1 LGHNA, CDR2 YSLEER. Deletions cut 1 base from V and 6 bases from J, with 4 bases between. The CDR3 DNA follows: TGCGCCAGCAGCCAAGCGGGCAATGAGCAGTTCTTC. Its translation is CASSQAGNEQFF.